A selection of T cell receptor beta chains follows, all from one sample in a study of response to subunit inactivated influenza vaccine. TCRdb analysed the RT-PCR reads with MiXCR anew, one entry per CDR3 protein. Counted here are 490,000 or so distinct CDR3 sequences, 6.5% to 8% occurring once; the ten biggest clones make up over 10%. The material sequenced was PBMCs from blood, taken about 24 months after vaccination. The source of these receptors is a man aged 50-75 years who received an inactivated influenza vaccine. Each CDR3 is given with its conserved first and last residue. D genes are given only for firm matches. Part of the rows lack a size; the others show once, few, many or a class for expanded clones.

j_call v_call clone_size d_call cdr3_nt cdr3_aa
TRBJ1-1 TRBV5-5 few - TGTGCCAGCAGCTCCGGGGGGACACGTAACACTGAAGCTTTCTTT CASSSGGTRNTEAFF
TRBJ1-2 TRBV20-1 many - TGCAGTGCTAGAGTGGGGGGGGTCTATGGCTACACCTTC CSARVGGVYGYTF
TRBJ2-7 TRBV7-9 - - TGTGCCAGCACCACAGAAGGGGGAATCGAGCAGTACTTC CASTTEGGIEQYF
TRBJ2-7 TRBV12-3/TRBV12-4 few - TGTGCCAGCAGACAGGACAGCTTTCTCGGCGAGCAGTACTTC CASRQDSFLGEQYF
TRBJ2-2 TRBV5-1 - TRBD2 TGCGCCAGCAGCCCCGGGACTAGCGGGGTCACCGGGGAGCTGTTTTTT CASSPGTSGVTGELFF
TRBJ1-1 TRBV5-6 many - TGTGCCAGCAGCTTGGGGACGCCTTCGACTGAAGCTTTCTTT CASSLGTPSTEAFF
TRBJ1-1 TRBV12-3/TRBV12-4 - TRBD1 TGTGCCAGCAGTCGGCTAGACAGGGCAGGGGACACTGAAGCTTTCTTT CASSRLDRAGDTEAFF
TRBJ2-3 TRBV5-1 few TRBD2 TGCGCCAGCAGCTTGACTAGCGGGAGACGGACAGATACGCAGTATTTT CASSLTSGRRTDTQYF
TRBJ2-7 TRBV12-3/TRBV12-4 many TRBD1 TGTGCCAGCAGCCCCGGGACAGGGGGCTACGAGCAGTACTTC CASSPGTGGYEQYF
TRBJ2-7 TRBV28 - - TGTGCCAGCAGTTACGAGCAGGGCAGGTGGCCCTCGGACTACGAGCAGTACTTC CASSYEQGRWPSDYEQYF
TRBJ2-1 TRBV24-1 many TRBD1 TGTGCCACCAGTGATTTTGGACAGGGTGCCTCCTACAATGAGCAGTTCTTC CATSDFGQGASYNEQFF
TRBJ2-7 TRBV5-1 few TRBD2 TGCGCCAGCAGCCCCACCGGGGGGGGTGTCTACGAGCAGTACTTC CASSPTGGGVYEQYF
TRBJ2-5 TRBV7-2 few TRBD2 TGTGCCAGCAGTGTCGGGGGGGCGGCCAAGACCCAGTACTTC CASSVGGAAKTQYF
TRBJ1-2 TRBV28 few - TGTGCCAGCAGCACTCCGGGCAGGGTGGATGGCTACACCTTC CASSTPGRVDGYTF
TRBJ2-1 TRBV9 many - TGTGCCAGTCAGATACGCCCCTACAATGAGCAGTTCTTC CASQIRPYNEQFF
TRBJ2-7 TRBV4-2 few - TGTGCCAGCAGCCAAAACCCACTAGCCTCCTACGAGCAGTACTTC CASSQNPLASYEQYF
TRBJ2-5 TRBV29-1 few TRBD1 TGCAGCGTCCTGACAGGGGGCGCGGAGACCCAGTACTTC CSVLTGGAETQYF